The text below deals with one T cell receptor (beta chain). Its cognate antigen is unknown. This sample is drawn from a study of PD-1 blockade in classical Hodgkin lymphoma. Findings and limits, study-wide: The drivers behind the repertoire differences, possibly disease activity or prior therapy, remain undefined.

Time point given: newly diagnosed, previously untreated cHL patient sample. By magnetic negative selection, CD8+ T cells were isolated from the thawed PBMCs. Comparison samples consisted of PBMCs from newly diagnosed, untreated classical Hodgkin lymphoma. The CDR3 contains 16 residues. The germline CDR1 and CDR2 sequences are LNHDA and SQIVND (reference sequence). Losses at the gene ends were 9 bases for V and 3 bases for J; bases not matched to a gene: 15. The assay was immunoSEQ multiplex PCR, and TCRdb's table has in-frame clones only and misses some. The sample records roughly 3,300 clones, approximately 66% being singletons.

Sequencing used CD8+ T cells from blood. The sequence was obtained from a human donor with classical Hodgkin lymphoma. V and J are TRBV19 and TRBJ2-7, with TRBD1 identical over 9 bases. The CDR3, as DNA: TGTGCCAGCTCCGAAGATTTGGGACAGGGCCTCTACGAGCAGTACTTC. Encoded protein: CASSEDLGQGLYEQYF.